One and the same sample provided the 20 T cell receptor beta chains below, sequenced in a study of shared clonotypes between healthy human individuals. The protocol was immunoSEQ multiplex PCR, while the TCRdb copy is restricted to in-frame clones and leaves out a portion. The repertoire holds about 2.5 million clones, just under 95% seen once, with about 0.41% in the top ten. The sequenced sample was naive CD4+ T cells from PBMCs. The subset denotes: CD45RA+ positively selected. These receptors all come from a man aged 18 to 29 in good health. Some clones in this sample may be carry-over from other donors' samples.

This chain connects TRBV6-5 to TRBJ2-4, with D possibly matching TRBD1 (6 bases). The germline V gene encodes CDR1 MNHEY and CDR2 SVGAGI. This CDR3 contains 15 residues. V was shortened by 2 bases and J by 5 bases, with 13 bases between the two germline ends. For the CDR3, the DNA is TGTGCCAGCAGTTACCAGCGGACAGACGAAAACATTCAGTACTTC. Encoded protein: CASSYQRTDENIQYF.

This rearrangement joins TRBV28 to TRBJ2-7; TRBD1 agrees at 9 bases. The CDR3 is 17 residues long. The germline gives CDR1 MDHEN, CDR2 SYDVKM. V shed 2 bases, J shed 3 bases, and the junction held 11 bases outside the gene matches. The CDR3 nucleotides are TGTGCCAGCAGTTTAACTACAGGGGGCCCCCCCTACTACGAGCAGTACTTC. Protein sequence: CASSLTTGGPPYYEQYF.

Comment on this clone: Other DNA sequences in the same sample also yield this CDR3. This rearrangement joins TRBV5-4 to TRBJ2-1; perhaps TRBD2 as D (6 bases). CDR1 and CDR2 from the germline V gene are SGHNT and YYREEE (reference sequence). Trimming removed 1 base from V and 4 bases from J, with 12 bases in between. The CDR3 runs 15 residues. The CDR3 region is CASSLLAGRYNEQFF. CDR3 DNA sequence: TGTGCCAGCAGCTTGCTGGCGGGGAGGTACAATGAGCAGTTCTTC.

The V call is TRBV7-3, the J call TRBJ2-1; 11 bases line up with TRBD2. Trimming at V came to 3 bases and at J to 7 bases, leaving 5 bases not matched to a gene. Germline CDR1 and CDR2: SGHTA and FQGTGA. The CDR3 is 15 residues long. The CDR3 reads CASSFATSGKNEQFF. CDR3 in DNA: TGTGCCAGCAGCTTCGCGACTAGCGGGAAGAATGAGCAGTTCTTC.

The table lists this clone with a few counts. The CDR3 region has the DNA TGTGCCAGCAGTTTGTGGTACGGGGAAAAAGCTGAAGCTTTCTTT. Encoded protein: CASSLWYGEKAEAFF. V usage is TRBV28 and J usage is TRBJ1-1; no reliable D call. Germline lookup yields CDR1 MDHEN and CDR2 SYDVKM. This CDR3 spans 15 amino acids. Trimming took off 3 bases at V and 6 bases at J, with 17 bases between the two ends. Using reference TRBV28 and TRBJ1-1 for the parts outside the CDR3, the full variable domain is DVKVTQSSRYLVKRTGEKVFLECVQDMDHENMFWYRQDPGLGLRLIYFSYDVKMKEKGDIPEGYSVSREKKERFSLILESASTNQTSMYLCASSLWYGEKAEAFFGQGTRLTVV.

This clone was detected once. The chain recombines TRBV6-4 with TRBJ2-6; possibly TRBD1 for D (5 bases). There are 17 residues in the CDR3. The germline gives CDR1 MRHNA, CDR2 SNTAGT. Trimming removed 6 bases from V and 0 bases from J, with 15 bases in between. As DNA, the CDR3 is TGTGCCAGCAGCAGGGAACCGTCCCACTCTGGGGCCAACGTCCTGACTTTC. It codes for CASSREPSHSGANVLTF.

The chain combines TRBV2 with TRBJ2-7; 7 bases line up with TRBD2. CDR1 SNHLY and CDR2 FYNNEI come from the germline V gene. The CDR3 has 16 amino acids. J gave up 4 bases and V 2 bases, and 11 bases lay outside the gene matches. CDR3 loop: CASSERKGLPPYEQYF. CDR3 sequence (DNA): TGTGCCAGCAGTGAACGGAAGGGACTACCTCCTTACGAGCAGTACTTC.

CDR3 DNA sequence: TGTGCCAGCTCCGTGGAGGCCTTCTACTACAATGAGCAGTTCTTC. The encoded protein is CASSVEAFYYNEQFF. V is TRBV2 and J is TRBJ2-1; D possibly corresponds to TRBD2 (5 bases). Per the germline V gene, CDR1 is SNHLY and CDR2 is FYNNEI. This CDR3 has 15 amino acids. V was pared by 8 bases and J by 3 bases, with 17 bases between. Combining the CDR3 with reference TRBV2 and TRBJ2-1 gives the whole variable domain EPEVTQTPSHQVTQMGQEVILRCVPISNHLYFYWYRQILGQKVEFLVSFYNNEISEKSEIFDDQFSVERPDGSNFTLKIRSTKLEDSAMYFCASSVEAFYYNEQFFGPGTRLTVL.

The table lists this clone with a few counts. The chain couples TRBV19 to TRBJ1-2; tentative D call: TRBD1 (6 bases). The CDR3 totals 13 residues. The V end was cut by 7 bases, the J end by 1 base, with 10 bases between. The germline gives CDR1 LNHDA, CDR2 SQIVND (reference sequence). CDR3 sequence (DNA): TGTGCCAGTAACCCACAGGGTAACTATGGCTACACCTTC. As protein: CASNPQGNYGYTF. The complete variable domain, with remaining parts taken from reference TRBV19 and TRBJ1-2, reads DGGITQSPKYLFRKEGQNVTLSCEQNLNHDAMYWYRQDPGQGLRLIYYSQIVNDFQKGDIAEGYSVSREKKESFPLTVTSAQKNPTAFYLCASNPQGNYGYTFGSGTRLTVV.

In DNA, the CDR3 is TGCGCCAGCAGCCGGGATCCCTTAGGGCCGACTGAAGCTTTCTTT. Residues: CASSRDPLGPTEAFF. The rearrangement links TRBV5-1 to TRBJ1-1; D uncertain. CDR3 length: 15 residues. Trimming took off 4 bases at V and 5 bases at J, with 18 bases between the two ends. From germline, CDR1 is SGHRS and CDR2 YFSETQ.

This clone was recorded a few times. Written as DNA, the CDR3 is TGTGCCAGCAGCGTAGGGGGCGTTGGAACGGACACTGAAGCTTTCTTT. It yields the protein CASSVGGVGTDTEAFF. V usage is TRBV9 and J usage is TRBJ1-1, with D tentatively TRBD1 (5 bases). This CDR3 region has 16 residues. Germline CDR1 is SGDLS and CDR2 is YYNGEE. The V end lost 0 bases, the J end lost 3 bases, and 15 bases lay between the germline ends.

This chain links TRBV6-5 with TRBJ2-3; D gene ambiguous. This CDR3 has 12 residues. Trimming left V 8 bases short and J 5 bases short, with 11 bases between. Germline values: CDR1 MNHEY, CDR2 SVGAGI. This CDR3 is CASAPGLDTQYF. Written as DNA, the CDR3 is TGTGCCAGCGCCCCCGGCTTAGATACGCAGTATTTT.

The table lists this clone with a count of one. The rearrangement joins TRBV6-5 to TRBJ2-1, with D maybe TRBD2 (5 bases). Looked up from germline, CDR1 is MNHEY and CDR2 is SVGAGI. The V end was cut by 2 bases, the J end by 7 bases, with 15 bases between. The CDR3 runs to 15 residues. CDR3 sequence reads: CASSYVGVGKNEQFF. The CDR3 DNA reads TGTGCCAGCAGTTACGTGGGAGTGGGAAAAAATGAGCAGTTCTTC.

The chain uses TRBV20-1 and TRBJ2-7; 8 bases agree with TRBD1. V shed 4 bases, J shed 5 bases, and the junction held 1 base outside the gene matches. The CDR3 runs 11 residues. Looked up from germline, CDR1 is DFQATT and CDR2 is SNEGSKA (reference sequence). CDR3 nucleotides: TGCAGTGCTAAGACAGGGGACGAGCAGTACTTC. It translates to CSAKTGDEQYF.

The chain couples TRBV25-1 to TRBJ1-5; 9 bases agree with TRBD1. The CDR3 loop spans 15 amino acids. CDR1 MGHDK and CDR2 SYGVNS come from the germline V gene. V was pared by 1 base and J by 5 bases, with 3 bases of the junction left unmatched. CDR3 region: CASSESGQGDQPQHF. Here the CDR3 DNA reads TGTGCCAGCAGTGAATCGGGACAGGGAGATCAGCCCCAGCATTTT.

As DNA, the CDR3 is TGTGCCAGTCACCCGGGATCTTATAGCAATCAGCCCCAGCATTTT. This encodes CASHPGSYSNQPQHF. The rearrangement joins TRBV19 to TRBJ1-5; unclear D gene. Germline V gene sequence: CDR1 LNHDA, CDR2 SQIVND (reference sequence). The CDR3 runs 15 residues. Deletions cut 8 bases from V and 0 bases from J, with 14 bases between.

The CDR3 sequence is CASSQVGLPSSEVQFF. Written as DNA, the CDR3 is TGCGCCAGCAGCCAAGTTGGGCTACCTTCGAGTGAAGTGCAGTTCTTC. The rearrangement joins TRBV4-1 to TRBJ2-1; D is unresolved. The CDR3 has 16 amino acids. The V end lost 1 base, the J end lost 12 bases, and 22 bases lay between the germline ends. Germline CDR1 reads MGHRA; CDR2 reads YSYEKL.

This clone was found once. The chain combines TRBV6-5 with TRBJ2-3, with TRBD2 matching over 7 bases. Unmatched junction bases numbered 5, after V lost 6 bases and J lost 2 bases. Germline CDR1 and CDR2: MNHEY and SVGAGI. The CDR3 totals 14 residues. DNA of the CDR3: TGTGCCAGCAGACGGGGAGGGTCCACAGATACGCAGTATTTT. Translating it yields CASRRGGSTDTQYF.

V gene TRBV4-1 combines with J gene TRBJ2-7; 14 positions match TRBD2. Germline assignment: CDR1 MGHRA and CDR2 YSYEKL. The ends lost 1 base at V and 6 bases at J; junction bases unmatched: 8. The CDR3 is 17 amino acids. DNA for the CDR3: TGCGCCAGCAGCCAAGGACTAGCGGGAGGGATTAAAGGCGAGCAGTACTTC. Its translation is CASSQGLAGGIKGEQYF.

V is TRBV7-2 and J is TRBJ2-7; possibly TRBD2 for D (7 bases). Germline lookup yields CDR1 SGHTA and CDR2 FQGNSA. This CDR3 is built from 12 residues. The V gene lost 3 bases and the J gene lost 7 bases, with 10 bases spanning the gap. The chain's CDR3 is CASSFRGAEQYF. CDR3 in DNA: TGTGCCAGCAGCTTCCGGGGGGCTGAGCAGTACTTC. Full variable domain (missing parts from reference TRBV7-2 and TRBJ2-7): GAGVSQSPSNKVTEKGKDVELRCDPISGHTALYWYRQSLGQGLEFLIYFQGNSAPDKSGLPSDRFSAERTGGSVSTLTIQRTQQEDSAVYLCASSFRGAEQYFGPGTRLTVT.